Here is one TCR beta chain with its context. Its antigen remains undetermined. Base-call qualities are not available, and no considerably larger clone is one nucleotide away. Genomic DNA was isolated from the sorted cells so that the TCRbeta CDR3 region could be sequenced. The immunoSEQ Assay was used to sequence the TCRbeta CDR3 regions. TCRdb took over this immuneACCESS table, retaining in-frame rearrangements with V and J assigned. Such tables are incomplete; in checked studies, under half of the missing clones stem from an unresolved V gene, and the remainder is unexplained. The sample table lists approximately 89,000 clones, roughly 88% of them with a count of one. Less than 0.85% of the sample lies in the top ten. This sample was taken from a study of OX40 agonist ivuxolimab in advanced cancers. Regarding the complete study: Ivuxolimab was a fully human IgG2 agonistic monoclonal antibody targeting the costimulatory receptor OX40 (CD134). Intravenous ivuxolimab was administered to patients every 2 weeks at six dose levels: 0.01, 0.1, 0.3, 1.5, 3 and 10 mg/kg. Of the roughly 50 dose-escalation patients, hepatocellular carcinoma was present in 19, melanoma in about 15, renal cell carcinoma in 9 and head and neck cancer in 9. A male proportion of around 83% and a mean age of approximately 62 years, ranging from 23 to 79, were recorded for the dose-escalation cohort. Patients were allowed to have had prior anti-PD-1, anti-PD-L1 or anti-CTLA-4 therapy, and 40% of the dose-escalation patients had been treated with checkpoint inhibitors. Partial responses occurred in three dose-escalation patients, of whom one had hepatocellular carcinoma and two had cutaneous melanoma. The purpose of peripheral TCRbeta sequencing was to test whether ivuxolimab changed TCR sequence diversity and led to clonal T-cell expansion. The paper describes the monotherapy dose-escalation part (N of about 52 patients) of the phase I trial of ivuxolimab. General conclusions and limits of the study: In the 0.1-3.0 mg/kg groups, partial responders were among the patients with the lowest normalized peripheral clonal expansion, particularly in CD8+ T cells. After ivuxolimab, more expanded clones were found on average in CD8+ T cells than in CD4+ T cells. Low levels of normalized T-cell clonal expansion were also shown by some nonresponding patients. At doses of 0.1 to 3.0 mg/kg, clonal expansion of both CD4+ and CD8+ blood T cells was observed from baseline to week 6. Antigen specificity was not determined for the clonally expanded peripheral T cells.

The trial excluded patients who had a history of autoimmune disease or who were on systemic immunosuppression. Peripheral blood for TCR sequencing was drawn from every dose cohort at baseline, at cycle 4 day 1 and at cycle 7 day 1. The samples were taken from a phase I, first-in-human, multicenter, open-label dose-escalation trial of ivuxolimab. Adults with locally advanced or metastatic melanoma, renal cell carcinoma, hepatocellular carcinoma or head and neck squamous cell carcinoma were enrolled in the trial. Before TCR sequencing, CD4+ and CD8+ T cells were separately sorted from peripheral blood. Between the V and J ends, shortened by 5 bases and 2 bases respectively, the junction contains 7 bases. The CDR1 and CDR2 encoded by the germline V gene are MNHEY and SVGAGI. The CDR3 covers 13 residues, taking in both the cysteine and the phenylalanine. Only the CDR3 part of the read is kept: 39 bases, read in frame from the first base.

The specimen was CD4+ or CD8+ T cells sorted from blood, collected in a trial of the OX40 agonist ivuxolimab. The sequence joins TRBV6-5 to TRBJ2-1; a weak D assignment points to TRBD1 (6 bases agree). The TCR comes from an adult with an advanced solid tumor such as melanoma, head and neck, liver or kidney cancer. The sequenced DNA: TGTGCCAGCAGTGGACAGACCTACAATGAGCAGTTCTTC. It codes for CASSGQTYNEQFF.